This T cell receptor beta chain was found in a study of OX40 agonist ivuxolimab in advanced cancers. Points from the study as a whole: No determination was made of the antigen specificity of the expanded peripheral T cells.

The CDR3 runs to 13 residues. V dropped 0 bases and J dropped 3 bases, with 5 bases sitting between them. Germline V CDR1 and CDR2: LNHNV, YYDKDF (reference sequence). Comments on this clone: Its cognate antigen is unknown.

Using immunoSEQ multiplex PCR, the repertoire was profiled, and TCRdb retains in-frame clones only, with some absent. Counted here are 53,000 or so clones, almost 85% occurring once; the ten biggest clones make up about 4.6%. The origin of this receptor is an adult with an advanced solid tumor such as melanoma, head and neck, liver or kidney cancer. The input for sequencing was CD4+ or CD8+ T cells sorted from blood, taken in a trial of the OX40 agonist ivuxolimab. The chain recombines TRBV15 with TRBJ1-2, with D hard to call. In DNA form, the CDR3 reads TGTGCCACCAGCAGAGACAGACACTATGGCTACACCTTC. Encoded protein: CATSRDRHYGYTF.